The 14 T cell receptor beta chains listed next were all sequenced from one sample in a study of blood T cell repertoires in COVID-19. Here immunoSEQ multiplex PCR was the method, and the copy in TCRdb shows in-frame clones only, minus some. The profile covers over 130,000 clones, with approximately 80% appearing a single time and about 1.5% taken by the ten largest. What was sequenced was PBMCs or T cells enriched from blood (not recorded which). These receptors were collected from a woman aged 18-35 years who had been exposed to COVID-19.

The chain is built from TRBV7-8 and TRBJ1-3; D not resolved. The CDR3 runs to 16 residues. CDR1 is SGHVS and CDR2 is FQNEAQ in the germline V gene. Trimming took off 4 bases at V and 2 bases at J, with 15 bases between the two ends. This CDR3 reads CASSSEGGEPGNTIYF. The DNA of the CDR3 is TGTGCCAGCAGCTCTGAAGGCGGGGAGCCTGGAAACACCATATATTTT.

The chain combines TRBV21-1 with TRBJ1-2; the DNA was not used to check the table's D call, TRBD1. TRBV21-1 is designated a pseudogene. This CDR3 is built from 15 residues. The CDR3 region has the DNA TGTGCCAGCAGCAAAGCTCCCAGTACACACTATGGCTACACCTTC. It encodes CASSKAPSTHYGYTF.

This rearrangement joins TRBV7-2 to TRBJ2-1; 12 bases are shared with TRBD2. V lost 4 bases and J lost 4; bases outside the gene matches: 5. CDR1 and CDR2 from the germline V gene are SGHTA and FQGNSA. This CDR3 is built from 16 residues. CDR3 sequence reads: CASSSGLAGFYNEQFF. In nucleotides, the CDR3 is TGTGCCAGCAGCTCCGGACTAGCGGGATTTTACAATGAGCAGTTCTTC.

Notes on this clone: A junction end diverges from the germline sequence, so it may reflect a read error. This rearrangement joins TRBV6-5 to TRBJ2-1; D ambiguous. The CDR3 sequence is 13 residues long. Looked up from germline, CDR1 is MNHEY and CDR2 is SVGAGI. Here the CDR3 reads CASRYYSNNEQFF. CDR3 nucleotides: TGTGCCAGCAGGTACTACTCTAACAATGAGCAGTTCTTC.

This chain joins TRBV4-3 and TRBJ1-2, with 9 bases fitting TRBD1. Germline trimming cut 2 bases from V and 7 bases from J; bases unmatched to any gene: 5. This CDR3 is built from 14 residues. Germline V gives CDR1 LGHNA, CDR2 YSLEER. CDR3 coding DNA: TGCGCCAGCAGCCAAACCGGGACAGGGCTTGGCTACACCTTC. This encodes CASSQTGTGLGYTF.

The gene calls are TRBV4-2 and TRBJ2-1; 10 bases line up with TRBD2. V lost 0 bases, J lost 6 bases, and 8 bases stayed unmatched. CDR3 length: 17 amino acids. Germline CDR1 LGHNA, CDR2 YNFKEQ. The CDR3 coding sequence is TGTGCCAGCAGCCAAGAGTCACTAGCGGGGTCCATCAATGAGCAGTTCTTC. As protein: CASSQESLAGSINEQFF.

This clone has only a few counts. The rearrangement links TRBV9 to TRBJ1-3; 7 nucleotides match TRBD1. Per the germline V gene, CDR1 is SGDLS and CDR2 is YYNGEE. V shed 0 bases and J 3 bases; nucleotides not matched to a gene: 12. CDR3 size: 18 residues. CDR3 in amino acids: CASSVGRPTGAGGNTIYF. The CDR3 DNA reads as TGTGCCAGCAGCGTAGGGCGGCCCACAGGGGCGGGTGGAAACACCATATATTTT.

This clone was detected ten times or more. The chain combines TRBV5-6 with TRBJ2-1; 12 bases match TRBD2. CDR1 and CDR2 (germline): SGHDT, YYEEEE. V trimming: 0 bases; J trimming: 7 bases; junction bases outside the gene matches: 5. This CDR3 spans 16 amino acids. CDR3 in amino acids: CASSLGLAGVTNEQFF. The CDR3 coding sequence is TGTGCCAGCAGCTTGGGACTAGCGGGAGTCACGAATGAGCAGTTCTTC. The variable domain in full, completed from reference TRBV5-6 and TRBJ2-1, reads DAGVTQSPTHLIKTRGQQVTLRCSPKSGHDTVSWYQQALGQGPQFIFQYYEEEERQRGNFPDRFSGHQFPNYSSELNVNALLLGDSALYLCASSLGLAGVTNEQFFGPGTRLTVL.

This sequence joins TRBV20-1 and TRBJ2-5; D not resolved. The CDR3 is made up of 15 amino acids. From germline, CDR1 is DFQATT and CDR2 SNEGSKA (reference sequence). Trimming shortened V by 6 bases and J by 0 bases, and 17 bases separated the two germline ends. DNA of the CDR3: TGCAGTGCCAGTATCCGAGGTTGGGACCAAGAGACCCAGTACTTC. It specifies CSASIRGWDQETQYF.

The CDR3 here is CASSVTSGRTDTQYF. The CDR3 nucleotides are TGTGCCAGCAGCGTAACCAGCGGGAGAACAGATACGCAGTATTTT. V usage is TRBV9 and J usage is TRBJ2-3; 8 bases fit TRBD2. J was trimmed by 3 bases and V by 1 base; bases with no gene match: 4. Germline assignment: CDR1 SGDLS and CDR2 YYNGEE. CDR3 length: 15 amino acids.

The chain couples TRBV27 to TRBJ2-7; D is possibly TRBD2 (6 bases). This CDR3 comprises 14 residues. Trimming shortened V by 3 bases and J by 3 bases, and 12 bases separated the two germline ends. Germline V CDR1 and CDR2: MNHEY, SMNVEV (reference sequence). The CDR3 here is CASSFGGPNYEQYF. In DNA, the CDR3 is TGTGCCAGCAGTTTCGGAGGGCCGAACTACGAGCAGTACTTC.

The rearrangement links TRBV15 to TRBJ2-7; possible D gene TRBD2, 5 bases. The length of the CDR3 is 14 residues. Germline lookup yields CDR1 LNHNV and CDR2 YYDKDF (reference sequence). V lost 1 base, J lost 4 bases, and 11 bases lay in between. CDR3 amino acids: CATSRGVSGYEQYF. The CDR3 DNA reads as TGTGCCACCAGCAGAGGAGTTTCGGGGTACGAGCAGTACTTC.

The chain carries TRBV7-3 and TRBJ1-3, with D uncertain. This CDR3 contains 16 residues. Germline V gives CDR1 SGHTA, CDR2 FQGTGA. V dropped 5 bases and J dropped 0 bases, with 14 bases sitting between them. CDR3 sequence: CASSPTWTFSGNTIYF. CDR3 nucleotides: TGTGCCAGCAGCCCCACGTGGACTTTCTCTGGAAACACCATATATTTT.

The genes are TRBV19 and TRBJ2-1; TRBD2 aligns across 14 bases. Trimming took 6 bases from V and 7 from J; bases not matched to a gene: 11. This CDR3 is built from 17 residues. Germline assignment: CDR1 LNHDA and CDR2 SQIVND (reference sequence). In DNA, the CDR3 is TGTGCCAGTAGCCCCACCTCCGGGACTAGCGGGAGAAATGAGCAGTTCTTC. This sequence encodes CASSPTSGTSGRNEQFF. Filled out from reference TRBV19 and TRBJ2-1, the complete variable domain reads DGGITQSPKYLFRKEGQNVTLSCEQNLNHDAMYWYRQDPGQGLRLIYYSQIVNDFQKGDIAEGYSVSREKKESFPLTVTSAQKNPTAFYLCASSPTSGTSGRNEQFFGPGTRLTVL.